This T cell receptor beta chain was obtained from a study of blood T cell repertoires in COVID-19. Overall study: The United States, Italy and Spain were the sources of the acute and convalescent COVID-19 samples.

Trimming took 7 bases from V and 5 from J; bases not matched to a gene: 12. CDR1 is MDHEN, CDR2 SYDVKM, per germline. The CDR3 spans 16 residues. Only in-frame clones appear in the TCRdb table, and some are missing; sequencing was by immunoSEQ multiplex PCR. Of about 11,000 clones in the sample, 70% to 90% are singletons; the top ten hold under 40%. The chain recombines TRBV28 with TRBJ1-5; 9 positions agree with TRBD1. Sample: peripheral blood. This clonotype was sampled from a man aged 45-60 years with active COVID-19. This chain's CDR3 is CASIPTPDRGDQPQHF. The CDR3, as DNA: TGTGCCAGCATTCCCACCCCCGACAGGGGGGATCAGCCCCAGCATTTT.